This entry describes one T cell receptor (beta chain). This sample was included in a study of control samples from healthy donors and cancer patients. Sequencing was performed with immunoSEQ multiplex PCR; in TCRdb, only in-frame clones are kept and a portion is missing. The sample includes 260,000 or so clones, roughly 82% of them seen just once. The CDR3 sequence is 14 residues long. CDR1 is SEHNR and CDR2 is FQNEAQ in the germline V gene (reference sequence). V was clipped by 5 bases and J by 8 bases; unmatched bases: 10. The rearrangement links TRBV7-9 to TRBJ1-2, with TRBD1 identical over 8 bases. Sequences were obtained from PBMCs. This receptor was taken from a woman aged 60 to 75 with lung cancer. The CDR3 nucleotides read TGTGCCAGCAGCCCGCCGGGACAGGCGAGAGGCTACACCTTC. This gives the protein CASSPPGQARGYTF.